Sequencing of this TCR beta chain was carried out in a study of T cells after yellow fever vaccination (dated by TCRdb to about 2019). About the study as a whole: Libraries from fractions with low cell numbers were prepared with the SMART-Seq v4 Ultra Low Input RNA kit. To track T-cell clones before and after primary and booster YFV17D yellow fever vaccination, bulk TCR alpha and beta repertoires were sequenced longitudinally. The cohort comprised two healthy male donors, one aged 18 to 30 and one aged 30 to 39 years. Bulk PBMC replicates and cell subsets were isolated from blood drawn at multiple timepoints before and after both primary and secondary immunization. Study-wide findings and limitations: A small share of clonotypes occurred in both CD4 and CD8 compartments, likely arising from convergent recombination. The secondary T-cell response was weaker than the primary response but faster, peaking on day 5 instead of day 15. Most clones expanded after primary vaccination (around 96% of CD4 and roughly 90% of CD8) were re-detected after the booster, suggesting that broad memory maintenance occurred. Computational filtering was required because FACS-sorted repertoires could contain abundant contaminating clonotypes from the bulk population. Because the study included only a couple of donors, the extent to which the findings can be generalized is limited.

TCR cDNA was made using 5'RACE template switching, a step that added a universal primer site and unique molecular identifiers. Priming for cDNA synthesis came from both the TCR alpha and TCR beta constant segments. Two PCR steps were used to amplify libraries, with sample barcodes and sequencing adapters being added in the second step. Sequencing of libraries was done on Illumina HiSeq 2500 (2x100 bp) or NovaSeq (2x150 bp). Regarding the original processing steps: Reads were demultiplexed and collapsed into UMI consensus sequences with MIGEC, and V(D)J alignment was performed with MiXCR. Clonotypes responding to the vaccine were identified with edgeR on replicate PBMC samples, with the criteria of FDR below 0.01 and a log2 fold change above 5 up to day 15. Bulk clonotypes were assigned CD4 or CD8 identity according to which sequenced CD4 or CD8 repertoire held them at higher abundance. TCRdb reanalyzed the raw reads on its own, using fastp at Q25 for trimming and MiXCR for clone calling, and kept in-frame beta chains. Every distinct CDR3 protein forms one entry, paired with its most common genes and DNA. TCRdb's processing, not the authors', yielded these V and J calls. For this sample there are 500,000 to 700,000 distinct CDR3 sequences; roughly 21% appear just once. The ten largest clones capture over 11% of the sample.

On this clonotype itself: Its cognate antigen has yet to be identified. Qualities for individual bases were not recorded, and no much larger clone is one base off.

CDR1 is given as SGHRS and CDR2 as YFSETQ, both from the germline V gene. Trimming accounts for 9 bases at V and 7 bases at J, while the number of junction bases matched to no gene is 9. The CDR3 covers 14 residues, taking in both the cysteine and the phenylalanine. The sequence is cut down to CDR3 DNA, 42 bases in frame from base 1. The treatment or condition label, read with the paper, signifies: live attenuated yellow fever vaccine strain. At each blood-draw timepoint, two biological replicates of bulk PBMCs were obtained. PBMCs were isolated from peripheral blood using a standard Ficoll-Paque protocol. RNA was extracted with TriZol from bulk PBMCs, CD4 and CD8 fractions, and dextramer-positive and dextramer-negative fractions.

Sequences were derived from PBMCs, sampled 15 days after the yellow fever booster vaccination. The source is a man aged 30 to 39 who received the YFV17D yellow fever vaccine. Recombination joined TRBV5-1 with TRBJ2-1, with 11 bases in between that match TRBD2. The nucleotide sequence reads as follows: TGCGCCACCGGACCGGGACTAGCGGAAAATGAGCAGTTCTTC. Its translation reads: CATGPGLAENEQFF.